The 26 T cell receptor beta chains below come from one sample, sequenced in a study of blood T cells in healthy people across ages. For the second PCR, which ran for about 7 to 11 cycles, a sample-barcoded 5' primer and a J-beta primer mix were used. TCRdb fed the 5' RACE reads into MiXCR, producing one record per CDR3 protein. Here the sample spans more than 700,000 distinct CDR3 sequences, 46% being singletons. Material for sequencing was blood. The receptors derive from a man aged 80 or over in good health.

With respect to this clonotype: Germline is not matched at one junction end, which may reflect a read error. V is TRBV5-1 and J is TRBJ2-1, with D possibly being TRBD2 (5 bases). The CDR3 has 14 amino acids. CDR1 is SGHRS and CDR2 is YFSETQ in the germline V gene. CDR3 nucleotide sequence: TGCGCCGGCAGTTTCCCCCTAGGGAGCAATGAGCAGTTCTTC. Translation gives CAGSFPLGSNEQFF. The full variable domain, rest sourced from reference TRBV5-1 and TRBJ2-1, is KAGVTQTPRYLIKTRGQQVTLSCSPISGHRSVSWYQQTPGQGLQFLFEYFSETQRNKGNFPGRFSGRQFSNSRSEMNVSTLELGDSALYLCAGSFPLGSNEQFFGPGTRLTVL.

The CDR3 loop reads CASRPTGSRYEQYF. The CDR3 DNA follows: TGTGCCAGCAGGCCGACAGGGTCCCGCTACGAGCAGTACTTC. This chain joins TRBV12-3 or TRBV12-4 and TRBJ2-7, with 7 bases matching TRBD1. V was clipped by 6 bases and J by 3 bases; unmatched bases: 8. The CDR3 length is 14 residues.

The chain carries TRBV9 and TRBJ2-3; D might be TRBD2 (6 bases). V was cut by 0 bases and J by 4 bases, with 15 bases left in between. CDR1 is SGDLS, CDR2 YYNGEE, per germline. CDR3 length: 16 amino acids. CDR3 sequence reads: CASSVGNQGGADTQYF. CDR3 sequence (DNA): TGTGCCAGCAGCGTAGGAAACCAGGGAGGTGCAGATACGCAGTATTTT.

The chain is built from TRBV24-1 and TRBJ2-2; 8 bases are shared with TRBD1. This CDR3 has 15 residues. Trimming at V came to 1 base and at J to 6 bases, leaving 3 bases not matched to a gene. Looked up from germline, CDR1 is KGHDR and CDR2 is SFDVKD. CDR3 nucleotides: TGTGCCACCAGTGATTTCGGGGACAGGCCCGGGGAGCTGTTTTTT. Its protein is CATSDFGDRPGELFF.

CDR3 nucleotides: TGTGCCAGCAGCCAGAACACACCTAATGCCTACAATGAGCAGTTCTTC. It translates to CASSQNTPNAYNEQFF. The chain has TRBV4-2 and TRBJ2-1; no definite D call. V was cut by 3 bases and J by 2 bases, with 14 bases left in between. Germline lookup yields CDR1 LGHNA and CDR2 YNFKEQ. This CDR3 is 16 amino acids long.

This sequence joins TRBV24-1 and TRBJ2-7, with D possibly being TRBD2 (6 bases). This CDR3 contains 13 residues. The V end lost 5 bases, the J end lost 7 bases, and 14 bases lay between the germline ends. In germline, CDR1 is KGHDR, CDR2 SFDVKD. CDR3 nucleotide sequence: TGTGCCACCAGTGCCTTCCGGGGGTGGGAGCAGTACTTC. As protein: CATSAFRGWEQYF.

In this sample, this clonotype turned up once. The chain joins TRBV7-2 to TRBJ2-7, with 7 bases fitting TRBD2. The ends lost 7 bases at V and 7 bases at J; junction bases unmatched: 16. CDR1 is SGHTA and CDR2 is FQGNSA in the germline V gene. The CDR3 totals 15 residues. CDR3 sequence (DNA): TGTGCCAGCATCGAGATGGGAGGGCCGATCGATGAGCAGTACTTC. It specifies CASIEMGGPIDEQYF. Together with reference TRBV7-2 and TRBJ2-7, the CDR3 gives the full variable domain: GAGVSQSPSNKVTEKGKDVELRCDPISGHTALYWYRQSLGQGLEFLIYFQGNSAPDKSGLPSDRFSAERTGGSVSTLTIQRTQQEDSAVYLCASIEMGGPIDEQYFGPGTRLTVT.

A word on this clonotype: A single base separates this from a much larger clone, so it may be a read error. V usage is TRBV12-3 or TRBV12-4 and J usage is TRBJ2-5; possibly TRBD1 or TRBD2 for D (5 bases each). Trimming removed 6 bases from V and 0 bases from J, with 11 bases in between. The CDR3 length is 14 residues. The CDR3 region is CASSFGADQETQYF. In DNA, the CDR3 is TGTGCCAGCAGCTTCGGGGCAGACCAAGAGACCCAGTACTTC.

This clonotype was found once. The rearrangement uses TRBV10-3 and TRBJ2-2; 12 bases align to TRBD2. CDR1 is ENHRY and CDR2 is SYGVKD in the germline V gene. This CDR3 has 15 amino acids. V dropped 3 bases and J dropped 5; count of bases not matched to a gene: 1. CDR3 in amino acids: CAISETSGRTGELFF. CDR3 in DNA: TGTGCCATCAGTGAAACTAGCGGGAGGACCGGGGAGCTGTTTTTT.

This clonotype came up many times. The V gene is TRBV29-1, the J gene TRBJ2-3; 8 positions agree with TRBD2. Trimming cost V 4 bases and J 4 bases; bases outside gene matches: 7. This CDR3 is built from 14 residues. CDR1 and CDR2 from the germline V gene are SQVTM and ANQGSEA. CDR3 protein: CSVASGSTADTQYF. Written as DNA, the CDR3 is TGCAGCGTTGCGAGCGGGAGTACCGCAGATACGCAGTATTTT.

This rearrangement joins TRBV4-3 to TRBJ2-7; D perhaps matches TRBD2 (6 bases). The V end lost 0 bases, the J end lost 5 bases, and 17 bases lay between the germline ends. Germline CDR1 reads LGHNA; CDR2 reads YSLEER. The CDR3 has 16 residues. The CDR3 DNA is TGCGCCAGCAGCCAAGATCTTGTGCAGGGAGGTGACGAGCAGTACTTC. It yields the protein CASSQDLVQGGDEQYF.

On this clonotype: This may stem from a read error, because a much larger clone lies one nucleotide away. The J gene is TRBJ2-5, the V gene TRBV7-2; tentatively, D is TRBD1 (6 bases). The J call is in doubt because the DNA end fits TRBJ2-7 better. Germline CDR1 is SGHTA and CDR2 is FQGNSA. This CDR3 region has 15 residues. CDR3 loop: CASTSVTGPAYEQYF. DNA for the CDR3: TGTGCCAGCACTTCGGTGACAGGACCGGCCTACGAGCAGTACTTC.

A single count supports this clonotype. The chain joins TRBV24-1 to TRBJ2-5; no reliable D call. Trimming removed 5 bases from V and 0 bases from J, with 9 bases in between. The germline V gene encodes CDR1 KGHDR and CDR2 SFDVKD. The CDR3 runs 14 residues. The chain's CDR3 is CATSGPEYQETQYF. In nucleotides, the CDR3 is TGTGCCACCAGTGGTCCAGAGTACCAAGAGACCCAGTACTTC.

Ten or more counts support this clonotype. The chain is built from TRBV18 and TRBJ2-1; TRBD1 or TRBD2 may be the D gene (5 bases each). This CDR3 is built from 16 residues. CDR1 KGHSH and CDR2 LQKENI come from the germline V gene. The V end lost 6 bases, the J end lost 3 bases, and 18 bases lay between the germline ends. Here the CDR3 DNA reads TGTGCCAGCTCGATTTCCCGGGACGGCAGCTACAATGAGCAGTTCTTC. This encodes CASSISRDGSYNEQFF.

The chain couples TRBV7-2 to TRBJ2-3; tentative D call: TRBD1 (8 bases). The CDR3 sequence is 14 residues long. V lost 5 bases and J 4 bases, leaving 13 bases between the germline ends. Germline V gene lookup returns CDR1 SGHTA and CDR2 FQGNSA. This chain's CDR3 is CASSVTGGADTQYF. The CDR3 nucleotides are TGTGCCAGCAGCGTTACAGGGGGGGCAGATACGCAGTATTTT.

This clonotype was detected only a few times. The J gene is TRBJ2-7, the V gene TRBV6-6; perhaps TRBD1 as D (6 bases). The CDR3 is made up of 14 amino acids. The germline V gene encodes CDR1 MNHNY and CDR2 SVGAGI (reference sequence). Trimming left V 4 bases short and J 2 bases short, with 12 bases between. The CDR3 DNA follows: TGTGCCAGCAGTTCGGACAGAATTACCTACGAGCAGTACTTC. It codes for CASSSDRITYEQYF.

This clonotype was counted once. CDR3 sequence: CASSHRGQNTEAFF. CDR3 sequence (DNA): TGTGCCAGCAGCCACAGAGGGCAGAACACTGAAGCTTTCTTT. The chain employs TRBV3-1 and TRBJ1-1; D gene unclear. Trimming stripped 3 bases from V and 1 base from J, with 9 bases between. The CDR3 is made up of 14 amino acids. Germline V gives CDR1 LGHDT, CDR2 YNNKEL (reference sequence).

This clonotype turned up a few times. The CDR3 reads CSARVFGTTDTQYF. The CDR3 region has the DNA TGCAGTGCTAGAGTATTTGGCACCACAGATACGCAGTATTTT. V and J are TRBV20-1 and TRBJ2-3; D ambiguous. Germline-derived CDR1 and CDR2 are DFQATT and SNEGSKA (reference sequence). The V gene lost 1 base and the J gene lost 2 bases, with 10 bases spanning the gap. This CDR3 comprises 14 residues.

The rearrangement joins TRBV6-5 to TRBJ1-4; D unresolved. The germline V gene has CDR1 MNHEY and CDR2 SVGAGI. Deletions cut 4 bases from V and 4 bases from J, with 16 bases between. CDR3 size: 16 residues. The CDR3 DNA follows: TGTGCCAGCAGTTCCACTGGACTGAAAAATAATGAAAAACTGTTTTTT. It specifies CASSSTGLKNNEKLFF.

V usage is TRBV28 and J usage is TRBJ2-7; 7 bases agree with TRBD2. J lost 4 bases, V lost 6 bases, and 12 bases had no gene match. Germline V gives CDR1 MDHEN, CDR2 SYDVKM. This CDR3 region has 15 residues. The CDR3 reads CASSPFRLAAYEQYF. The CDR3 coding sequence is TGTGCCAGCAGCCCGTTCCGACTAGCTGCATACGAGCAGTACTTC.

This chain connects TRBV29-1 to TRBJ2-1; 13 bases agree with TRBD2. The CDR3 is 14 residues long. Unmatched junction bases numbered 5, after V lost 4 bases and J lost 8 bases. Germline V lookup: CDR1 SQVTM, CDR2 ANQGSEA. CDR3 bases: TGCAGCGTTGTAAGGACTAGCGGGAGTCATGAGCAGTTCTTC. It yields the protein CSVVRTSGSHEQFF.

The J gene is TRBJ2-3, the V gene TRBV5-4, with 12 bases that match TRBD2. The CDR3 covers 17 residues. CDR1 and CDR2 (germline): SGHNT, YYREEE (reference sequence). The junction had 6 bases not matched to a gene; V was cut back by 1 base and J by 3 bases. Here the CDR3 DNA reads TGTGCCAGCAGCTTGTTGACTAGCGGGGGTGTTACAGATACGCAGTATTTT. Translation gives CASSLLTSGGVTDTQYF.

This clonotype has more than one count but fewer than ten. This chain connects TRBV3-1 to TRBJ2-5; 7 positions agree with TRBD2. The CDR3 has 14 amino acids. J lost 6 bases, V lost 2 bases, and 6 bases had no gene match. Germline V lookup: CDR1 LGHDT, CDR2 YNNKEL (reference sequence). In DNA, the CDR3 is TGTGCCAGCAGCCAAACGACTAGCCGGCAGACCCAGTACTTC. Translation: CASSQTTSRQTQYF.

Concerning this clonotype itself: One base away lies a much larger clone, so this may be a sequencing read error. This rearrangement joins TRBV5-1 to TRBJ2-5; unclear D gene. Germline CDR1 reads SGHRS; CDR2 reads YFSETQ. The CDR3 loop spans 13 amino acids. The chain's CDR3 is CASRTGGQEAQYF. DNA of the CDR3: TGCGCCAGCAGAACGGGTGGCCAAGAGGCCCAGTACTTC.

This chain connects TRBV6-2 or TRBV6-3 to TRBJ2-7; tentatively, D is TRBD1 or TRBD2 (5 bases each). Germline CDR1 is MNHEY and CDR2 is SVGEGT. V gave up 8 bases and J gave up 3 bases, with 20 bases separating them. The CDR3 is 15 amino acids. The CDR3 spells CASGPRGVGDYEQYF. CDR3 sequence (DNA): TGTGCCAGCGGACCCCGAGGGGTAGGAGACTACGAGCAGTACTTC.

Remarks on this clonotype: This may be a read error, as it is one base from a much larger clone. This chain connects TRBV3-1 to TRBJ2-1; TRBD2 might be the D (5 bases). The J call may be in error: the DNA end matches TRBJ2-7 better. This CDR3 spans 14 amino acids. Per the germline V gene, CDR1 is LGHDT and CDR2 is YNNKEL (reference sequence). CDR3 protein: CASSQVGDYNEQYF. In DNA, the CDR3 is TGTGCCAGCAGCCAAGTCGGAGACTACAATGAGCAGTACTTC.